This T cell receptor beta chain is from a study of OX40 agonist ivuxolimab in advanced cancers. At cycle 4 day 1, cycle 7 day 1, and baseline, blood was sampled. Using immunoSEQ multiplex PCR, the repertoire was profiled, and TCRdb retains in-frame clones only, with some absent. The table lists some 83,000 clones, 90% to 95% of them singletons. V lost 7 bases to trimming and J lost 2 bases, with 24 bases between them. Germline lookup yields CDR1 LNHDA and CDR2 SQIVND (reference sequence). This CDR3 region has 18 residues. The specimen comprised CD4+ or CD8+ T cells sorted from blood, sampled in a trial of the OX40 agonist ivuxolimab. This TCR came from an adult with an advanced solid tumor such as melanoma, head and neck, liver or kidney cancer. This sequence joins TRBV19 and TRBJ1-5; D perhaps matches TRBD1 (5 bases). This CDR3 reads CASTTFGGRGNGNQPQHF. CDR3 DNA: TGTGCCAGTACAACGTTCGGGGGAAGAGGCAATGGCAATCAGCCCCAGCATTTT. Supplemented by reference TRBV19 and TRBJ1-5, the full variable domain reads DGGITQSPKYLFRKEGQNVTLSCEQNLNHDAMYWYRQDPGQGLRLIYYSQIVNDFQKGDIAEGYSVSREKKESFPLTVTSAQKNPTAFYLCASTTFGGRGNGNQPQHFGDGTRLSIL.